This TCR beta chain was captured by sequencing in a study of blood T cell repertoires in COVID-19. As for the study in general: Samples of COVID-19 (acute and convalescent) were obtained from the United States, Italy and Spain. T cells, B-cell-depleted T cells, or PBMCs supplied cDNA or gDNA.

Source study methods: The assay estimated nucleated cells by amplifying reference gene primers. The table came from immunoSEQ multiplex PCR; TCRdb's copy has only in-frame clones and leaves some out. V, J and clone size are taken as reported in that table, and D and trimming were inferred from the DNA itself. The data hold tens of thousands of clones, with 65% to 85% observed a single time. V was cut by 7 bases and J by 5 bases, with 13 bases left in between. The CDR3 is 14 residues long. The V gene's germline CDR1 is SGDLS and CDR2 YYNGEE. The chain recombines TRBV9 with TRBJ1-6; D might be TRBD1 (5 bases). The clonotype originates from an elderly woman with acute or convalescent COVID-19. Material for sequencing was peripheral blood. CDR3 sequence (DNA): TGTGCCAGCGCCCCAGGGCAAGATAATTCACCCCTCCACTTT. Its translation: CASAPGQDNSPLHF.